This is a list of T cell receptor beta chains from one sample in a study of shared clonotypes between healthy human individuals. Generated by immunoSEQ multiplex PCR, the TCRdb table keeps only in-frame clones and is missing some. The sample yields some 240,000 clones, just over 65% seen once. Input material: memory CD4+ T cells sorted from blood. Every receptor here comes from a man aged 25 to 40 in good health. Both conserved end residues are part of each CDR3. D genes are given only for firm matches. Only part of the rows carry a size: once, few, many, or a class if the clone is expanded.

>TRBJ2-4|TRBV7-2|NA|NA
TGTGCCAGCAGCTTAACGACTGGGGTCGCGGTTCAGTACTTC
CASSLTTGVAVQYF
>TRBJ1-5|TRBV5-5|NA|few
TGTGCCAGCAGCCCTGCCTCATCTAATCAGCCCCAGCATTTT
CASSPASSNQPQHF
>TRBJ1-4|TRBV5-1|NA|few
TGCGCCAGCAGCTTGTCGGGGGTTGGGGAAAAACTGTTTTTT
CASSLSGVGEKLFF
>TRBJ1-2|TRBV6-1|NA|NA
TGTGCCAGCAGTGAACATCAGGGTACGTTGCGTGGCTACACCTTC
CASSEHQGTLRGYTF
>TRBJ2-7|TRBV2|NA|NA
TGTGCCAGCAGTGGAGACACAACCTACGAGCAGTACTTC
CASSGDTTYEQYF
>TRBJ2-6|TRBV11-2|NA|once
TGTGCCAGCACCGCGACAGGTTCTGGGGCCAACGTCCTGACTTTC
CASTATGSGANVLTF
>TRBJ2-7|TRBV7-9|NA|NA
TGTGCCAGCAGCTTGCGGGAAAACGAGCAGTACTTC
CASSLRENEQYF
>TRBJ2-6|TRBV9|NA|NA
TGTGCCAGCAGCGTAGTCCAGGGTCGCTTCTCTGGGGCCAACGTCCTGACTTTC
CASSVVQGRFSGANVLTF
>TRBJ2-7|TRBV14|NA|NA
TGTGCCAGCAGCCAAGGGAGCACCTACGAGCAGTACTTC
CASSQGSTYEQYF
>TRBJ1-1|TRBV5-1|TRBD1|NA
TGCGCCAGCAGGCTGGGGGCAGGGGGCGATTCGGGGTCTGAAGCTTTCTTT
CASRLGAGGDSGSEAFF
>TRBJ2-1|TRBV6-6|TRBD1|NA
TGTGCCAGCAACAAGGACAGGGATTATTACAATGAGCAGTTCTTC
CASNKDRDYYNEQFF
>TRBJ2-1|TRBV20-1|NA|NA
TGCAGTGTCGACGGTGGGGATGAGCAGTTCTTC
CSVDGGDEQFF
>TRBJ1-5|TRBV28|NA|NA
TGTGCCACAAGGGGTAGCAATCAGCCCCAGCATTTT
CATRGSNQPQHF
>TRBJ2-1|TRBV4-1|TRBD2|few
TGCGCCAGCAGCCAAGAGGCTAGCGGTTACAATGAGCAGTTCTTC
CASSQEASGYNEQFF
>TRBJ2-2|TRBV6-1|NA|NA
TGTGCCAGCAGGGGGAGGGGGAGCACCGGGGAGCTGTTTTTT
CASRGRGSTGELFF
>TRBJ1-5|TRBV5-1|TRBD1|few
TGCGCCAGCAGCTCTGGACAGGGTGGCAATCAGCCCCAGCATTTT
CASSSGQGGNQPQHF
>TRBJ1-3|TRBV28|NA|NA
TGTGCCAGCAGTTGGGTAAACTCTGGAAACACCATATATTTT
CASSWVNSGNTIYF
>TRBJ2-7|TRBV14|TRBD1|few
TGTGCCAGCAGCCACGGACAGGGTCCAGCCGAGCAGTACTTC
CASSHGQGPAEQYF
>TRBJ2-2|TRBV4-3|TRBD2|NA
TGCGCCAGCAGCCAAGGGACTAGCGGGAACACCGGGGAGCTGTTTTTT
CASSQGTSGNTGELFF
>TRBJ2-7|TRBV19|NA|few
TGTGCCAGTAGTGAGAAACTAGTGAGCTCCTACGAGCAGTACTTC
CASSEKLVSSYEQYF
>TRBJ1-4|TRBV6-6|NA|NA
TGTGCCAGCAGATATGGACACACGAATGAAAAACTGTTTTTT
CASRYGHTNEKLFF
>TRBJ1-5|TRBV19|NA|NA
TGTGCCAGTAGTATAGGGTATAGACAGCCCCAGCATTTT
CASSIGYRQPQHF
>TRBJ2-6|TRBV28|NA|NA
TGTGCCAGCAGTTTATGGGTGCGGCAGTCCTCCTCTGGGGCCAACGTCCTGACTTTC
CASSLWVRQSSSGANVLTF
>TRBJ2-6|TRBV5-1|NA|few
TGCGCCAGCAGAGATTCTTCTGGGGCCAACGTCCTGACTTTC
CASRDSSGANVLTF
>TRBJ1-5|TRBV7-9|TRBD1|NA
TGTGCCAGCAGCTCGATCGGGACAGGGGGCAGTTGGAGCAATCAGCCCCAGCATTTT
CASSSIGTGGSWSNQPQHF
>TRBJ2-3|TRBV27|TRBD2|NA
TGTGCCAGCAGTACCGGGACTAGCGGGAGGCCCCTGCAGTATTTT
CASSTGTSGRPLQYF
>TRBJ2-1|TRBV10-3|TRBD2|NA
TGTGCCATTGGATCGGGCCTAGCGGGGAACAATGAGCAGTTCTTC
CAIGSGLAGNNEQFF
>TRBJ2-3|TRBV18|TRBD2|NA
TGTGCCAGCTCGTTCTCCAGCGGGGGAGCAGATACGCAGTATTTT
CASSFSSGGADTQYF
>TRBJ2-1|TRBV19|TRBD1|NA
TGTGCCAGTAGTTCGGACAGGTCTTCCTACAATGAGCAGTTCTTC
CASSSDRSSYNEQFF
>TRBJ2-3|TRBV7-3|TRBD2|NA
TGTGCCAGCAGCTTAAGCGGGAGGGGTGGGGATACGCAGTATTTT
CASSLSGRGGDTQYF
>TRBJ2-2|TRBV5-1|TRBD2|NA
TGCGCCAGCAGCTTCGCGGGAGTCAGTACCGGGGAGCTGTTTTTT
CASSFAGVSTGELFF
>TRBJ1-2|TRBV15|NA|few
TGTGCCACCAGCAGAGATAACGAGGGCCGGGGTGGCTACACCTTC
CATSRDNEGRGGYTF
>TRBJ1-2|TRBV7-9|NA|NA
TGTGCCAGCAGCCCCGAAGAGCTTCCTGGCTACACCTTC
CASSPEELPGYTF
>TRBJ2-7|TRBV6-5|NA|NA
TGTGCCAGCAGTTACGGCATTTCCTACGAGCAGTACTTC
CASSYGISYEQYF
>TRBJ1-2|TRBV2|NA|NA
TGTGCCAGTTCCTCATCTAACTATGGCTACACCTTC
CASSSSNYGYTF
>TRBJ2-7|TRBV5-1|TRBD2|NA
TGCGCCAGCAGCGGGAGGGCTAGCGGGAGCTACGAGCAGTACTTC
CASSGRASGSYEQYF